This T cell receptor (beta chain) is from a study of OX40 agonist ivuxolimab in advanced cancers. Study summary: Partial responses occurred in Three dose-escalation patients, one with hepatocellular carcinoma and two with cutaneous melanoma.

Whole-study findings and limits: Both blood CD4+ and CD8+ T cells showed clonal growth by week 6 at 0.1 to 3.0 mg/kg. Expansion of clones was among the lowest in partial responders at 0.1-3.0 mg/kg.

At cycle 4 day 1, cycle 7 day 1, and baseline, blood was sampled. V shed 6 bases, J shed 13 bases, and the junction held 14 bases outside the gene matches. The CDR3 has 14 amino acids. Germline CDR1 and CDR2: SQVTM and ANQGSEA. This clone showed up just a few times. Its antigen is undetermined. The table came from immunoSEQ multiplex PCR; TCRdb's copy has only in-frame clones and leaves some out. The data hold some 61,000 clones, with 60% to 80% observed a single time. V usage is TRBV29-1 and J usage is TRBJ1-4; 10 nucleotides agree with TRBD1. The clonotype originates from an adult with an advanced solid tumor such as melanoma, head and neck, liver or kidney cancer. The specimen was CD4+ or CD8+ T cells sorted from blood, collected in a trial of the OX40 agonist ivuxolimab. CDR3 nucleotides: TGCAGCGTGAAGACAGGGGGCGATTGGGGGAGACTGTTTTTT. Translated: CSVKTGGDWGRLFF.